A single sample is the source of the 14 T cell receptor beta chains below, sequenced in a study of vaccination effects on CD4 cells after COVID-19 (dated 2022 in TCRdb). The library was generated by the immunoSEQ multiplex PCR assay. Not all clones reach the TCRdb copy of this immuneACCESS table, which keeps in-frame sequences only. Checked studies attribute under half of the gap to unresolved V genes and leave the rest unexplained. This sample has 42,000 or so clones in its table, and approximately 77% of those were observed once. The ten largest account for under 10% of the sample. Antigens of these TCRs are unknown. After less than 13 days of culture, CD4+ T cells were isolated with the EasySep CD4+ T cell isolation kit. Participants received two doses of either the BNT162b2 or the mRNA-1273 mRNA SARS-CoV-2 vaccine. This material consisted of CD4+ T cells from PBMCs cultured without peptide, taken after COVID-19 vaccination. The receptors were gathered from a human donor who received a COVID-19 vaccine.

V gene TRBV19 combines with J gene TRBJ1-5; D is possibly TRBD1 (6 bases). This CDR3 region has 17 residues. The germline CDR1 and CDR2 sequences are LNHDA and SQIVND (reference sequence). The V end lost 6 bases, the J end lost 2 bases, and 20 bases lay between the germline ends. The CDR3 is CASRPDPQGRGNQPQHF. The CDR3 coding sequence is TGTGCCAGTAGACCCGACCCACAGGGAAGAGGCAATCAGCCCCAGCATTTT.

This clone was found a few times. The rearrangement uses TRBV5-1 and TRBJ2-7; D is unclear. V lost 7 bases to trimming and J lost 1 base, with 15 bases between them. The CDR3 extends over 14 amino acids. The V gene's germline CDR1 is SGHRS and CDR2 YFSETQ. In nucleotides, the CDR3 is TGCGCCAGCTCGGTAGGGTTTCGATCCTACGAGCAGTACTTC. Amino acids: CASSVGFRSYEQYF. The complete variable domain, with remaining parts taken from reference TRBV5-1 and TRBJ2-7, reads KAGVTQTPRYLIKTRGQQVTLSCSPISGHRSVSWYQQTPGQGLQFLFEYFSETQRNKGNFPGRFSGRQFSNSRSEMNVSTLELGDSALYLCASSVGFRSYEQYFGPGTRLTVT.

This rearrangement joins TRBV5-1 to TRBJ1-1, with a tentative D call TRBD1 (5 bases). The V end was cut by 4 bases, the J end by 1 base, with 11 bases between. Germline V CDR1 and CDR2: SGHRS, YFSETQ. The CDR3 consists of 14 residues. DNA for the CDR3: TGCGCCAGCAGCGAGGGACCGACGAACACTGAAGCTTTCTTT. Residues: CASSEGPTNTEAFF.

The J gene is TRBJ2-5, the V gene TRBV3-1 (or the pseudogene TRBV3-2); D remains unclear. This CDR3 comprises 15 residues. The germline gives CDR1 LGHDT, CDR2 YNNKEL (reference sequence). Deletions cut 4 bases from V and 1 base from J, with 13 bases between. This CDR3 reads CASSPALLAQETQYF. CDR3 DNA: TGTGCCAGCAGCCCAGCTCTCTTGGCCCAAGAGACCCAGTACTTC.

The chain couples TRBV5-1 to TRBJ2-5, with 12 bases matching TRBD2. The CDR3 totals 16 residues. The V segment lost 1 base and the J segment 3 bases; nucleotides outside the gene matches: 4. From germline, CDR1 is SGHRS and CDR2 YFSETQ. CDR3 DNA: TGCGCCAGCAGCTTGTCTCGACTAGCGGGGGAAGAGACCCAGTACTTC. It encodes CASSLSRLAGEETQYF.

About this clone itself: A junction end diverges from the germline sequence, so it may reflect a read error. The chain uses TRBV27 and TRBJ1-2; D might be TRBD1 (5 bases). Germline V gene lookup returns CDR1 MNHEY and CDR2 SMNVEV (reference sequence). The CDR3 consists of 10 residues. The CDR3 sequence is CASSFMGPHF. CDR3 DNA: TGTGCCAGCAGTTTTATGGGGCCTCACTTC.

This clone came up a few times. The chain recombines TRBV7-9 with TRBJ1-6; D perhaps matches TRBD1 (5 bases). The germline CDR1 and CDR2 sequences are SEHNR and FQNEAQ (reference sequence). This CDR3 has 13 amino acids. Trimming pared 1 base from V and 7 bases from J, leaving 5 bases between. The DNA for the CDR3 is TGTGCCAGCAGCTTAGAGGGGAATTCACCCCTCCACTTT. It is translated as CASSLEGNSPLHF.

CDR3 region: CASSFTGGAETQYF. The CDR3 DNA reads TGTGCCAGCAGCTTTACAGGGGGCGCGGAGACCCAGTACTTC. This chain connects TRBV7-2 to TRBJ2-5; 9 bases are shared with TRBD1. Per germline, CDR1 SGHTA and CDR2 FQGNSA. This CDR3 contains 14 residues. The V segment lost 3 bases and the J segment 5 bases; nucleotides outside the gene matches: 4.

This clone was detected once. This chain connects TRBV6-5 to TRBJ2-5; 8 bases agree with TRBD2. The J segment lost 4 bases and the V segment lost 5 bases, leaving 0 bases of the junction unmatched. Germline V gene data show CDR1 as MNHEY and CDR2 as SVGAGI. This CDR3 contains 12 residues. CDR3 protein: CASSLAGETQYF. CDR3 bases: TGTGCCAGCAGTCTAGCGGGAGAGACCCAGTACTTC.

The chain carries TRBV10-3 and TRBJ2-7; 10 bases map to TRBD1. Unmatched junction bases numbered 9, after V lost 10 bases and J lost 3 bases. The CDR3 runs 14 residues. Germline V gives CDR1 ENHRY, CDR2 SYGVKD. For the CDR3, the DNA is TGTGCCACGCAACCCGGGACAGGGGTCTACGAGCAGTACTTC. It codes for CATQPGTGVYEQYF.

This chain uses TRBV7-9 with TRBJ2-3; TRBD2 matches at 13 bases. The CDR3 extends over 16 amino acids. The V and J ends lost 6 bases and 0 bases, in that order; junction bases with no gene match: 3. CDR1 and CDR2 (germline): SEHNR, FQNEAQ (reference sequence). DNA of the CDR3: TGTGCCAGCAGTTTGACTAGCGGGAGGAGCACAGATACGCAGTATTTT. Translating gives CASSLTSGRSTDTQYF.

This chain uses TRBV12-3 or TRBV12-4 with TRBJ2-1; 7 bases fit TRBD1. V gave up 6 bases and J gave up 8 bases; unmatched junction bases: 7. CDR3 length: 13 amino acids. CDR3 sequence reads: CASSRDSIHEQFF. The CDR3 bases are TGTGCCAGCAGCCGGGACAGTATCCATGAGCAGTTCTTC.

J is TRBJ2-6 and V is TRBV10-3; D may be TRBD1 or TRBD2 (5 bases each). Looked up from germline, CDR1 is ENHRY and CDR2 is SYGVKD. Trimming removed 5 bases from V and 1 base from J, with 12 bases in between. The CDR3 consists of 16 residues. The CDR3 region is CAISPGRTSGANVLTF. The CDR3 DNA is TGTGCCATCAGTCCGGGACGAACATCTGGGGCCAACGTCCTGACTTTC.

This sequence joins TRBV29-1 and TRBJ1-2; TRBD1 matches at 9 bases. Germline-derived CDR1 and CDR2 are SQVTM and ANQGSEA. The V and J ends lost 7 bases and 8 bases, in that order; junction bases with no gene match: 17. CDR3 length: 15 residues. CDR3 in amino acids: CSGNLPGTGSKGYTF. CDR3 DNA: TGCAGCGGAAACCTTCCCGGGACAGGGTCGAAGGGCTACACCTTC.